A single T cell receptor beta chain is shown here with its context. Its antigen is currently unknown. The table came from immunoSEQ multiplex PCR; TCRdb's copy has only in-frame clones and leaves some out. The sample holds a few million clones, approximately 93% seen once. This specimen comes from a study of shared clonotypes between healthy human individuals. Study-wide findings and caveats: Among the subsets, naive ones generally showed larger estimated richness than memory ones. Only blood was sampled; tissue repertoires likely differ.

The receptor comes from a man aged 18 to 35 in good health. Some clones in this sample may be carry-over from other donors' samples. Sequencing was performed on naive CD4+ T cells from PBMCs. Subset noted: CD45RA+ positively selected.

CDR3 sequence reads: CASSLRTSDNEQFF. In DNA, the CDR3 is TGCGCCAGCAGCCTAAGGACTAGCGACAATGAGCAGTTCTTC. This chain connects TRBV5-1 to TRBJ2-1, with 9 bases matching TRBD2. Germline V gives CDR1 SGHRS, CDR2 YFSETQ. The CDR3 spans 14 residues. V dropped 4 bases and J dropped 5; count of bases not matched to a gene: 4.